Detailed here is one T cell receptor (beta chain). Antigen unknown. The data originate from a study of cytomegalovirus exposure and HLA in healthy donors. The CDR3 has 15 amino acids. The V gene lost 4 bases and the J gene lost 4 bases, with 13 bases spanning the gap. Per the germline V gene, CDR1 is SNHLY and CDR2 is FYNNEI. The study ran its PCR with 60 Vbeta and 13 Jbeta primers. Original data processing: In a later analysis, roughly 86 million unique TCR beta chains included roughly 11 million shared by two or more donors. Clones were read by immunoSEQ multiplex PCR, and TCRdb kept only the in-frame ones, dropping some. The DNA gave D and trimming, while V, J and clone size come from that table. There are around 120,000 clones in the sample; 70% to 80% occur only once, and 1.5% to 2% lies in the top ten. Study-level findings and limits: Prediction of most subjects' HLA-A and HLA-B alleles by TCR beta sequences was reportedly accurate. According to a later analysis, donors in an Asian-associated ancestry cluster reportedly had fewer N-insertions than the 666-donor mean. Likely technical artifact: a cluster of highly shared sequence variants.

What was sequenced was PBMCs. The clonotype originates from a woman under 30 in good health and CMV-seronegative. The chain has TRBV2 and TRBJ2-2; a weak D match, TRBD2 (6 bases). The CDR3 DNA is TGTGCCAGCAGTGCGGGAGCAGGGCCCACCGGGGAGCTGTTTTTT. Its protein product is CASSAGAGPTGELFF.